Shown below are 22 T cell receptor beta chains from a single sample sequenced in a study of patients and donors after allogeneic stem cell transplantation. TCRdb re-derived calls from the RT-PCR reads in MiXCR, one entry per CDR3 protein. Of 200,000 to 250,000 distinct CDR3 sequences in the sample, 13% to 15% were seen once. The sample consisted of blood, either unsorted or a sorted T cell fraction (not recorded which). The receptor source for this set is a human donor who was either an allogeneic HSCT recipient or a stem cell or donor lymphocyte infusion donor (not recorded which). It is not recorded whose cells these are; they may come from a transplant donor.

The table lists this clonotype with a few counts. This sequence joins TRBV11-2 and TRBJ2-1; D might be TRBD1 or TRBD2, each matching 5 bases. The CDR3 totals 15 residues. V was pared by 1 base and J by 7 bases, with 14 bases between. The germline CDR1 and CDR2 sequences are SGHAT and FQNNGV. Here the CDR3 DNA reads TGTGCCAGCAGCTTAGCGTCCTCGGGACCGAATGAGCAGTTCTTC. It translates to CASSLASSGPNEQFF.

This clonotype was counted at least ten times. The chain links TRBV18 to TRBJ2-5; TRBD1 agrees at 10 bases. J gave up 3 bases and V 3 bases, and 1 base lay outside the gene matches. The germline V gene encodes CDR1 KGHSH and CDR2 LQKENI. CDR3 length: 14 residues. DNA for the CDR3: TGTGCCAGCTCACCGGGACAGGGGAAAGAGACCCAGTACTTC. Its translation: CASSPGQGKETQYF.

This clonotype came up many times. The V and J genes are TRBV5-1 and TRBJ2-3, with D unclear. Germline values: CDR1 SGHRS, CDR2 YFSETQ. This CDR3 has 13 residues. The V end lost 3 bases, the J end lost 4 bases, and 9 bases lay between the germline ends. Written as DNA, the CDR3 is TGCGCCAGCAGCTCAGGAGACGCAGATACGCAGTATTTT. This translates into CASSSGDADTQYF.

This clonotype turned up a few times. The rearrangement uses TRBV6-1 and TRBJ2-7; 10 positions match TRBD2. V was clipped by 5 bases and J by 2 bases; unmatched bases: 3. The CDR3 runs to 14 residues. CDR1 and CDR2 from the germline V gene are MNHNS and SASEGT. In DNA, the CDR3 is TGTGCCAGCAGTCAGCTAGCGGGGGCCTACGAGCAGTACTTC. Translating it yields CASSQLAGAYEQYF.

This clonotype has more than one count but fewer than ten. V gene TRBV5-1 combines with J gene TRBJ2-3; 14 bases line up with TRBD2. The CDR3 is 16 amino acids. Germline values: CDR1 SGHRS, CDR2 YFSETQ. The junction had 3 bases not matched to a gene; V was cut back by 3 bases and J by 3 bases. The CDR3 region is CASSSGTSGRTDTQYF. CDR3 nucleotide sequence: TGCGCCAGCAGCTCGGGGACTAGCGGGAGAACAGATACGCAGTATTTT.

This clonotype was counted ten times or more. V is TRBV7-3 and J is TRBJ2-4; no firm D call. CDR1 and CDR2 from the germline V gene are SGHTA and FQGTGA. The CDR3 is 16 amino acids. V was shortened by 3 bases and J by 3 bases, with 15 bases between the two germline ends. The CDR3 protein is CASSFPNRASKNIQYF. DNA for the CDR3: TGTGCCAGCAGCTTCCCGAACCGGGCTAGCAAAAACATTCAGTACTTC.

The chain recombines TRBV27 with TRBJ1-1; D remains unclear. Germline V gene lookup returns CDR1 MNHEY and CDR2 SMNVEV (reference sequence). Deletions cut 7 bases from V and 2 bases from J, with 17 bases between. The CDR3 consists of 15 residues. The CDR3 DNA is TGTGCCAGCAACCCAACCCGGAAACCCAACACTGAAGCTTTCTTT. It is translated as CASNPTRKPNTEAFF.

This clonotype came up many times. The V call is TRBV12-3 or TRBV12-4, the J call TRBJ2-7; possible D gene TRBD1, 6 bases. With 6 bases removed from V and 6 bases from J, the gap between germline ends came to 12 bases. This CDR3 is 12 amino acids long. The DNA of the CDR3 is TGTGCCAGCAGAAAGGGACACCTCGAGCAGTACTTC. Amino acids: CASRKGHLEQYF.

At least ten counts were recorded for this clonotype. J is TRBJ2-3 and V is TRBV20-1; either TRBD1 or TRBD2 may fit D (5 bases each). Germline-derived CDR1 and CDR2 are DFQATT and SNEGSKA (reference sequence). V was shortened by 2 bases and J by 6 bases, with 18 bases between the two germline ends. The CDR3 is 15 amino acids. The CDR3 DNA reads as TGCAGTGCTAGATTATCCAGCGGATGGGGGGATACGCAGTATTTT. Its protein is CSARLSSGWGDTQYF.

This clonotype has at least ten counts. The chain has TRBV10-3 and TRBJ2-1, with unresolved D. Trimming cost V 5 bases and J 7 bases, with 15 bases left between them. Germline-derived CDR1 and CDR2 are ENHRY and SYGVKD. This CDR3 contains 14 residues. The CDR3: CAISRDSVGNEQFF. CDR3 sequence (DNA): TGTGCCATCAGTAGGGATTCTGTCGGAAATGAGCAGTTCTTC.

In this sample, this clonotype turned up a few times. The chain links TRBV3-1 to TRBJ1-2; D gene unclear. Germline V gene lookup returns CDR1 LGHDT and CDR2 YNNKEL (reference sequence). V was pared by 3 bases and J by 8 bases, with 13 bases between. The CDR3 has 13 residues. The CDR3 nucleotides read TGTGCCAGCAGCCAGGGTATAACGCGGGGCTACACCTTC. Translating gives CASSQGITRGYTF.

This clonotype showed up just a few times. V usage is TRBV12-3 or TRBV12-4 and J usage is TRBJ2-7; D is unclear. Trimming removed 5 bases from V and 7 bases from J, with 18 bases in between. This CDR3 is built from 14 residues. The CDR3 DNA sequence: TGTGCCAGCAGTCCTGGCGTCTTTCTGGAGGAGCAGTACTTC. Translated, it gives CASSPGVFLEEQYF.

This clonotype was counted only a few times. The V call is TRBV4-2, the J call TRBJ2-7; TRBD2 matches 11 bases. The CDR3 runs 16 residues. V was clipped by 3 bases and J by 2 bases; unmatched bases: 6. Per the germline V gene, CDR1 is LGHNA and CDR2 is YNFKEQ. The DNA of the CDR3 is TGTGCCAGCAGCCACGAAGGGACTAGCGGAGCCTACGAGCAGTACTTC. Its protein is CASSHEGTSGAYEQYF.

This clonotype was seen a few times. The rearrangement links TRBV12-3 or TRBV12-4 to TRBJ1-4, with 12 nucleotides matching TRBD1. The CDR3 extends over 17 amino acids. J lost 8 bases, V lost 3 bases, and 10 bases had no gene match. The CDR3 DNA reads as TGTGCCAGCAGTTTCCTCTGGGGACAGGGGGCGGGAGAAAAACTGTTTTTT. This translates into CASSFLWGQGAGEKLFF.

This clonotype came up many times. An end of the junction differs from the germline gene, which may be a read error. This chain connects TRBV7-2 to TRBJ2-1; D perhaps matches TRBD2 (5 bases). Germline V lookup: CDR1 SGHTA, CDR2 FQGNSA. The CDR3 is made up of 15 amino acids. The CDR3 here is CASSLVGSSYNEQFF. As DNA, the CDR3 is TGCGCCAGCAGCCTAGTTGGGAGCTCCTACAATGAGCAGTTCTTC.

This clonotype has at least ten counts. The chain is built from TRBV5-1 and TRBJ2-1, with 12 bases identical to TRBD2. The CDR3 has 16 residues. Germline loops: CDR1 SGHRS, CDR2 YFSETQ. J gave up 7 bases and V 4 bases, and 9 bases lay outside the gene matches. DNA of the CDR3: TGCGCCAGCAGCACCGGACTAGCGGGGAGCAGGAATGAGCAGTTCTTC. Translating gives CASSTGLAGSRNEQFF.

The chain links TRBV5-1 to TRBJ2-1; 7 nucleotides match TRBD2. CDR3 length equals 14 residues. Per germline, CDR1 SGHRS and CDR2 YFSETQ. The junction had 3 bases not matched to a gene; V was cut back by 0 bases and J by 6 bases. The CDR3 sequence is CASSLGRESNEQFF. The CDR3 DNA sequence: TGCGCCAGCAGCTTGGGGCGGGAGTCCAATGAGCAGTTCTTC.

This CDR3 is CATLTSGVYEQYF. The DNA of the CDR3 is TGTGCCACCCTCACTAGCGGGGTCTACGAGCAGTACTTC. The rearrangement uses TRBV6-2 or TRBV6-3 and TRBJ2-7; 10 bases align to TRBD2. Germline CDR1 reads MNHEY; CDR2 reads SVGEGT. V lost 10 bases and J lost 3; bases outside the gene matches: 6. The CDR3 runs 13 residues.

The chain uses TRBV23-1 and TRBJ2-7, with D tentatively TRBD1 (5 bases). TRBV23-1 qualifies as an ORF whose function is uncertain. CDR3 size: 13 residues. Trimming removed 2 bases from V and 2 bases from J, with 7 bases in between. Written as DNA, the CDR3 is TGCGCCAGCAGTCAACAGGGAACCTACGAGCAGTACTTC. Translating it yields CASSQQGTYEQYF.

This clonotype was observed many times. V is TRBV6-1 and J is TRBJ1-1; 7 positions agree with TRBD1. Trimming removed 6 bases from V and 0 bases from J; junction bases left unmatched: 4. CDR1 is MNHNS and CDR2 is SASEGT in the germline V gene. This CDR3 has 14 residues. The CDR3 sequence is CASSQGVMNTEAFF. In nucleotides, the CDR3 is TGTGCCAGCAGCCAGGGGGTGATGAACACTGAAGCTTTCTTT.

There are a few counts of this clonotype. V gene TRBV3-1 combines with J gene TRBJ1-5; 7 nucleotides agree with TRBD1. This CDR3 is built from 17 residues. With 3 bases clipped from V and 0 bases from J, the junction kept 8 bases outside the gene matches. Germline V gene lookup returns CDR1 LGHDT and CDR2 YNNKEL (reference sequence). CDR3 sequence reads: CASSQSGTALSNQPQHF. The CDR3, as DNA: TGTGCCAGCAGCCAGAGCGGGACAGCCCTTAGCAATCAGCCCCAGCATTTT. The full variable domain, in which reference TRBV3-1 and TRBJ1-5 provide the parts outside the CDR3, is DTAVSQTPKYLVTQMGNDKSIKCEQNLGHDTMYWYKQDSKKFLKIMFSYNNKELIINETVPNRFSPKSPDKAHLNLHINSLELGDSAVYFCASSQSGTALSNQPQHFGDGTRLSIL.

This clonotype was detected a few times. The V gene is TRBV9, the J gene TRBJ1-3; D is undetermined. V gave up 0 bases and J gave up 0 bases, with 4 bases separating them. The CDR3 sequence is 14 residues long. Per the germline V gene, CDR1 is SGDLS and CDR2 is YYNGEE. Written as DNA, the CDR3 is TGTGCCAGCAGCGTAGATCACTCTGGAAACACCATATATTTT. This sequence encodes CASSVDHSGNTIYF.